A selection of T cell receptor beta chains follows, all from one sample in a study of lymphopenia after photon versus proton radiotherapy. Profiling relied on immunoSEQ multiplex PCR, and the TCRdb table lists in-frame clones only, not all of them. This table has some 30,000 clones, 84% appearing once. This specimen consisted of peripheral blood, obtained from a patient treated with proton-based radiotherapy. The receptor set was obtained from a woman in her 70s with pancreatic cancer. Each CDR3 is given with its conserved first and last residue. The D gene is left open where the match is weak. Rows give clone size only sometimes, using once, few, many, or a class for an expanded clone.

-	TRBV7-3	TRBJ1-2	TRBD1	CASSLGTDANYGYTF	TGTGCCAGCAGCCTTGGGACAGATGCTAACTATGGCTACACCTTC
-	TRBV23-1	TRBJ2-1	TRBD2	CASSLGRALPTNEQFF	TGCGCCAGCAGTCTAGGGAGGGCTCTTCCGACCAATGAGCAGTTCTTC
-	TRBV27	TRBJ2-7	TRBD2	CASSSSGGSGSIYEQYF	TGTGCCAGCAGTTCCTCCGGGGGGAGCGGGAGTATATACGAGCAGTACTTC
-	TRBV9	TRBJ2-1	TRBD2	CASSAGLAGGNEQFF	TGTGCCAGCAGCGCCGGACTAGCGGGAGGGAATGAGCAGTTCTTC
-	TRBV19	TRBJ1-5	-	CASSIGQNSNQPQHF	TGTGCCAGTAGTATTGGACAGAATAGCAATCAGCCCCAGCATTTT
once	TRBV7-3	TRBJ1-1	-	CASSEGRMNTEAFF	TGTGCCAGCAGCGAGGGACGTATGAACACTGAAGCTTTCTTT
medium-sized	TRBV10-3	TRBJ1-5	-	CAISSGDNSNQPQHF	TGTGCCATCAGCTCGGGGGACAATAGCAATCAGCCCCAGCATTTT
few	TRBV5-8	TRBJ2-1	TRBD2	CASSLLAGNYEQFF	TGTGCCAGCAGCTTGCTAGCGGGAAACTATGAGCAGTTCTTC
-	TRBV27	TRBJ2-7	-	CASSPTFYYEQYF	TGTGCCAGCAGCCCGACTTTCTACTACGAGCAGTACTTC
-	TRBV19	TRBJ2-7	TRBD1	CASSSASGQVYYEQYF	TGTGCCAGTAGTAGCGCTTCGGGACAGGTATACTACGAGCAGTACTTC
-	TRBV6-6	TRBJ1-5	-	CASSGDRRLGNQPQHF	TGTGCCAGCAGTGGCGACAGGAGGCTTGGCAATCAGCCCCAGCATTTT
-	TRBV15	TRBJ2-2	TRBD2	CATSRTSGRNTGELFF	TGTGCCACCAGCAGAACTAGCGGGAGGAACACCGGGGAGCTGTTTTTT
-	TRBV5-4	TRBJ2-7	-	CASSLVGPYEQYF	TGTGCCAGCAGCTTGGTCGGGCCCTACGAGCAGTACTTC
-	TRBV18	TRBJ2-1	-	CASSPDSPSFYNEQFF	TGTGCCAGCTCACCAGACAGCCCCTCCTTCTACAATGAGCAGTTCTTC
-	TRBV29-1	TRBJ1-1	TRBD1	CSVVQGRVTEAFF	TGCAGCGTCGTACAGGGGAGGGTTACTGAAGCTTTCTTT
-	TRBV11-1	TRBJ2-1	TRBD2	CASSLRSRTSGRGEQFF	TGTGCCAGCAGCTTAAGGAGTCGGACTAGCGGGAGAGGTGAGCAGTTCTTC
medium-sized	TRBV28	TRBJ1-1	TRBD1	CASSPGQPNTEAFF	TGTGCCAGCAGTCCGGGACAGCCGAACACTGAAGCTTTCTTT
-	TRBV6-6	TRBJ2-1	TRBD2	CASRPRLAGVVEQFF	TGTGCCAGCAGACCGAGACTAGCGGGAGTTGTTGAGCAGTTCTTC
-	TRBV11-3	TRBJ2-5	TRBD2	CASSSGLAGVETQYF	TGTGCCAGCAGCTCGGGACTAGCGGGAGTAGAGACCCAGTACTTC
-	TRBV7-9	TRBJ2-6	-	CASSHTFSGANVLTF	TGTGCCAGCAGTCACACCTTCTCTGGGGCCAACGTCCTGACTTTC
-	TRBV30	TRBJ1-4	-	CAWSVRRGNEKLFF	TGTGCCTGGAGTGTACGTAGGGGGAATGAAAAACTGTTTTTT
-	TRBV18	TRBJ1-2	TRBD1	CASSPQDRGDYGYTF	TGTGCCAGCTCACCCCAGGACAGGGGTGACTATGGCTACACCTTC
-	TRBV10-3	TRBJ2-1	TRBD2	CAIRTSGNEQFF	TGTGCCATCAGGACTAGCGGGAATGAGCAGTTCTTC
-	TRBV28	TRBJ2-7	-	CASSLAGTRNYEQYF	TGTGCCAGCAGTCTGGCCGGGACCCGAAACTACGAGCAGTACTTC
-	TRBV7-3	TRBJ2-3	TRBD1	CASSRGGGQGGDTQYF	TGTGCCAGCAGCCGAGGAGGGGGACAGGGTGGAGATACGCAGTATTTT
-	TRBV28	TRBJ1-2	-	CASTQAAFGYTF	TGTGCCAGCACCCAGGCTGCGTTTGGCTACACCTTC
few	TRBV5-6	TRBJ2-7	TRBD2	CASSLTGTSGPGVTYEQYF	TGTGCCAGCAGCCTTACCGGGACTAGCGGCCCAGGAGTCACCTACGAGCAGTACTTC
-	TRBV28	TRBJ1-1	-	CASSLDDLLMNTEAFF	TGTGCCAGCAGTTTAGACGACCTACTCATGAACACTGAAGCTTTCTTT
-	TRBV19	TRBJ2-5	-	CASSSSQETQYF	TGTGCCAGTAGTTCCTCCCAAGAGACCCAGTACTTC
-	TRBV6-5	TRBJ2-1	-	CASRNSQVPEQFF	TGTGCCAGCAGAAATTCGCAGGTTCCTGAGCAGTTCTTC
few	TRBV15	TRBJ2-5	TRBD2	CATSMRTRLAGETQYF	TGTGCCACCAGCATGAGAACCCGCCTAGCGGGAGAGACCCAGTACTTC
-	TRBV7-9	TRBJ1-1	-	CASERDAEAFF	TGTGCCAGCGAGAGGGATGCTGAAGCTTTCTTT
-	TRBV7-9	TRBJ1-2	-	CASSFGGGAGGYTF	TGTGCCAGCAGCTTTGGCGGGGGCGCAGGGGGCTACACCTTC
-	TRBV30	TRBJ1-3	TRBD1	CAWRRDRSGNTIYF	TGTGCCTGGAGGCGGGACAGGTCTGGAAACACCATATATTTT
-	TRBV30	TRBJ2-7	-	CAWSVDSGVYEQYF	TGTGCCTGGAGTGTCGACTCAGGGGTCTACGAGCAGTACTTC
once	TRBV7-2	TRBJ1-5	TRBD1	CASSLWAGGRNQPQHF	TGTGCCAGCAGCTTATGGGCAGGGGGTCGAAATCAGCCCCAGCATTTT
once	TRBV6-1	TRBJ2-5	-	CASSDYGTNQETQYF	TGTGCCAGCAGCGACTACGGGACAAACCAAGAGACCCAGTACTTC
-	TRBV28	TRBJ1-4	TRBD1	CASSSTGGNEKLFF	TGTGCCAGCAGTTCGACAGGGGGGAATGAAAAACTGTTTTTT
-	TRBV2	TRBJ1-4	-	CASIGEKLFF	TGTGCCAGCATCGGTGAAAAACTGTTTTTT
-	TRBV4-1	TRBJ2-5	TRBD1	CASSHEGGEETQYF	TGCGCCAGCAGCCACGAAGGGGGCGAAGAGACCCAGTACTTC
-	TRBV6-1	TRBJ2-2	-	CASSEFSGTGELFF	TGTGCCAGCAGTGAATTTAGTGGCACCGGGGAGCTGTTTTTT
-	TRBV7-9	TRBJ2-1	-	CASSLDSGALNEQFF	TGTGCCAGCAGCTTAGACTCAGGGGCGCTCAATGAGCAGTTCTTC
few	TRBV7-8	TRBJ1-1	-	CASSTDPTLNTEAFF	TGTGCCAGCAGCACGGACCCAACCCTGAACACTGAAGCTTTCTTT
-	TRBV7-2	TRBJ2-7	TRBD2	CASSLASGSTHEQYF	TGTGCCAGCAGCTTAGCTAGCGGGAGTACCCACGAGCAGTACTTC
-	TRBV6-6	TRBJ2-1	TRBD2	CATRGLAGAAEQFF	TGTGCCACCCGAGGACTAGCGGGAGCTGCTGAGCAGTTCTTC
-	TRBV5-1	TRBJ2-7	TRBD1	CASSLRSGGGHEQYF	TGCGCCAGCAGCTTGAGGTCAGGGGGCGGCCACGAGCAGTACTTC
-	TRBV11-2	TRBJ2-3	-	CASKEVAISTDTQYF	TGTGCCAGCAAGGAGGTGGCGATAAGCACAGATACGCAGTATTTT
-	TRBV9	TRBJ2-3	TRBD2	CASSATSGDLGHLYF	TGTGCCAGCAGCGCGACTAGCGGGGACCTAGGGCACCTGTATTTT
-	TRBV6-6	TRBJ2-1	TRBD1	CASSRDSNNEQFF	TGTGCCAGCAGCCGGGACAGCAACAATGAGCAGTTCTTC
-	TRBV7-9	TRBJ2-1	TRBD2	CASSSLFEAGGPRYNEQFF	TGTGCCAGCAGCTCCCTATTTGAAGCGGGAGGGCCGCGGTACAATGAGCAGTTCTTC
-	TRBV29-1	TRBJ2-7	TRBD1	CSVEDTTGDPYEQYF	TGCAGCGTTGAGGACACTACAGGGGACCCCTACGAGCAGTACTTC
-	TRBV9	TRBJ2-2	TRBD2	CASSEPIGTSGSRHTGELFF	TGTGCCAGCAGCGAACCCATTGGGACTAGCGGGAGTAGGCACACCGGGGAGCTGTTTTTT
-	TRBV7-9	TRBJ2-5	-	CASSRLGKTQYF	TGTGCCAGCAGCCGGTTAGGGAAGACCCAGTACTTC
-	TRBV28	TRBJ1-4	-	CASNSPGNEKLFF	TGTGCCAGCAATTCGCCAGGGAACGAAAAACTGTTTTTT